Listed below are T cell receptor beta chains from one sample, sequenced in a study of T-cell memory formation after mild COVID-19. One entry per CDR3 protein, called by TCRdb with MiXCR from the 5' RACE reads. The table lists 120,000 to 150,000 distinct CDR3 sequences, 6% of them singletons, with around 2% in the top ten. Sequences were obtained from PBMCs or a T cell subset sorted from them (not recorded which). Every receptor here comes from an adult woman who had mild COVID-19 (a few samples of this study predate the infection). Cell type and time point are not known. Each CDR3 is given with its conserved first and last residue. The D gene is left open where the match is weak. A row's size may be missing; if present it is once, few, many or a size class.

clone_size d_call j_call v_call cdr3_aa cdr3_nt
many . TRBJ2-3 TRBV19 CATRQSGDTQYF TGTGCCACCCGACAGTCAGGAGATACGCAGTATTTT
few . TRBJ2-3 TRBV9 CASSVGGRADTQYF TGTGCCAGCAGCGTAGGGGGGCGAGCAGATACGCAGTATTTT
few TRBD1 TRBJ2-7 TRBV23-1 CASSLFRDRGFYEQYF TGCGCCAGCAGTCTCTTCCGGGACAGGGGATTCTACGAGCAGTACTTC
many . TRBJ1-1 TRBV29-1 CSVAKQGGTEAFF TGCAGCGTCGCAAAGCAGGGAGGAACTGAAGCTTTCTTT
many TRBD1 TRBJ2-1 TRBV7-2 CASSLSVDRGNEQFF TGTGCCAGCAGCTTAAGCGTGGACAGGGGAAATGAGCAGTTCTTC
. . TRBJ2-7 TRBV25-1 CASSGAHGTPGSYEQYF TGTGCCAGCAGTGGGGCCCACGGGACTCCCGGCTCCTACGAGCAGTACTTC
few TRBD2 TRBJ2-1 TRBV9 CASSARLAVSYNEQFF TGTGCCAGCAGCGCCCGACTAGCCGTCTCCTACAATGAGCAGTTCTTC
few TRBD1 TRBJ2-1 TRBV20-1 CSASGQATYNEQFF TGCAGTGCTAGTGGACAGGCTACCTACAATGAGCAGTTCTTC
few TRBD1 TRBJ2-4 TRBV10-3 CARKSGQGAQDIQYF TGTGCCAGGAAATCGGGACAGGGGGCGCAGGACATTCAGTACTTC
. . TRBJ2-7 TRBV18 CASSPAGMREQYF TGTGCCAGCTCCCCTGCGGGGATGCGGGAGCAGTACTTC
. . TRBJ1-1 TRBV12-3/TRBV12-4 CASSSTRDNTEAFF TGTGCCAGCAGTTCCACCCGTGACAACACTGAAGCTTTCTTT
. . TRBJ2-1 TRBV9 CASSHSLASNNEQFF TGTGCCAGCAGCCATAGCCTCGCATCCAACAATGAGCAGTTCTTC
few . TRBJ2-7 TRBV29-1 CSVGSARNLYEQYF TGCAGCGTTGGTTCGGCTCGAAACCTCTACGAGCAGTACTTC
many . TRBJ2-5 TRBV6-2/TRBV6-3 CASSYSLSQETQYF TGTGCCAGCAGTTACTCGCTCAGTCAAGAGACCCAGTACTTC
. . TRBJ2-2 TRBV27 CASSLQLTGTNTGELFF TGTGCCAGCAGTTTACAACTGACAGGCACGAACACCGGGGAGCTGTTTTTT
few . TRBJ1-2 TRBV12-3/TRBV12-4 CATNGIQNYGYTF TGTGCCACCAATGGAATTCAAAACTATGGCTACACCTTC
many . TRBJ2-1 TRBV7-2 CASSLDLAQFF TGTGCCAGCAGCTTAGATCTAGCGCAGTTCTTC
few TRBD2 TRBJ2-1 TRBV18 CASSNETSKFF TGTGCCAGCTCGAACGAGACTAGCAAGTTCTTC
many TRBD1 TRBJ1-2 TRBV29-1 CSVEQGETNYGYTF TGCAGCGTTGAACAGGGGGAGACAAACTATGGCTACACCTTC
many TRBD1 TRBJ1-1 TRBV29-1 CSVDLRGLGNTEAFF TGCAGCGTTGACCTCAGGGGGCTCGGAAACACTGAAGCTTTCTTT
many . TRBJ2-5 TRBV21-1 CASSKGRGAGLRETQYF TGTGCCAGCAGCAAAGGCAGGGGCGCGGGTTTGCGAGAGACCCAGTACTTC
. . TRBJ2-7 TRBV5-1 CASSLESGANEQYF TGCGCCAGCAGCCTGGAAAGTGGGGCAAACGAGCAGTACTTC
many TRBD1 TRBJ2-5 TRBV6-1 CASSEGTGPPQETQYF TGTGCCAGCAGTGAAGGGACAGGGCCCCCCCAAGAGACCCAGTACTTC
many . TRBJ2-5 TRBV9 CASSVGTSQGTQYF TGTGCCAGCAGCGTAGGGACTTCCCAAGGGACCCAGTACTTC
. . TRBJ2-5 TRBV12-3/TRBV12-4 CASSLGVEETQYF TGTGCCAGCAGTTTAGGGGTGGAGGAGACCCAGTACTTC
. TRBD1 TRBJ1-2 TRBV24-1 CATSDPRGPNNYGYTF TGTGCCACCAGTGATCCCAGGGGGCCTAATAACTATGGCTACACCTTC
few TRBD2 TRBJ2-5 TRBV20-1 CSATRTSGGYQETQYF TGCAGTGCCACCAGGACTAGCGGGGGGTACCAAGAGACCCAGTACTTC
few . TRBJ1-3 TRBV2 CAFRVSSGNTIYF TGTGCCTTTCGGGTGAGCTCTGGAAACACCATATATTTT
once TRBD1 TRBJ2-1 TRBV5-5 CASSFPQGQEPFF TGTGCCAGCAGCTTCCCACAGGGACAGGAACCGTTCTTC
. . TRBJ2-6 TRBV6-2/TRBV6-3 CASSPPGGSGANVLTF TGTGCCAGCAGTCCCCCCGGGGGCTCTGGGGCCAACGTACTGACTTTC
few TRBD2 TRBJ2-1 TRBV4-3 CASSQDIQRGYNEQFF TGCGCCAGCAGCCAAGATATTCAGCGGGGTTACAATGAGCAGTTCTTC
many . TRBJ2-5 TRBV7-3 CASSPDGGETQYF TGTGCCAGCAGTCCAGACGGGGGAGAGACCCAGTACTTC
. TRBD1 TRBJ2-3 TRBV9 CASNPGQAADTQYF TGTGCCAGCAACCCCGGACAGGCGGCAGATACGCAGTATTTT
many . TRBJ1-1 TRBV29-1 CSPWTVNTEAFF TGCAGCCCGTGGACGGTGAACACTGAAGCTTTCTTT
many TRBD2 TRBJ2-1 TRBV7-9 CASSSPKLARGNEQFF TGTGCCAGCAGCTCACCCAAACTAGCGAGGGGCAATGAGCAGTTCTTC
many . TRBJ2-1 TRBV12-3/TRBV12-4 CASRAGASYNEQFF TGTGCCAGCAGGGCGGGGGCCTCCTACAATGAGCAGTTCTTC
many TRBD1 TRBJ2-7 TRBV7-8 CASSSRRLQGDEQYF TGTGCCAGCAGCTCGCGCCGTTTACAGGGGGACGAGCAGTACTTC
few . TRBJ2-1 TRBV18 CASSPPSVGGNEQFF TGTGCCAGCTCACCACCTAGCGTAGGAGGCAATGAGCAGTTCTTC
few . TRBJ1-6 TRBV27 CASSPTGGSPLHF TGTGCCAGCAGCCCGACAGGTGGTTCACCCCTCCACTTT
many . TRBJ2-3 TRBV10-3 CAIARTDTQYF TGTGCCATCGCCCGCACAGATACGCAGTATTTT
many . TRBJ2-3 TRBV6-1 CASEALSRGTDTQYF TGTGCCAGCGAGGCCCTGAGTAGGGGAACAGATACGCAGTATTTT
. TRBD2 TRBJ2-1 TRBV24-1 CATSALWERGNEQFF TGTGCCACCAGTGCCCTATGGGAGCGGGGCAATGAGCAGTTCTTC
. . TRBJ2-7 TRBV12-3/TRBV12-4 CASSPRVGEQYF TGTGCCAGCAGTCCCCGGGTTGGCGAGCAGTACTTC
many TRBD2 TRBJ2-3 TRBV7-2 CASSEGLAGRNTQYF TGTGCCAGCAGCGAAGGACTAGCGGGACGGAATACGCAGTATTTT
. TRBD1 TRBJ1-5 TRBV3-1 CASSRGQGALGNQPQHF TGTGCCAGCAGCCGAGGACAGGGGGCTTTGGGCAATCAGCCCCAGCATTTT
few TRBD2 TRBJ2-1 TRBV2 CASRVGTSGYNEQFF TGTGCCAGCCGGGTAGGGACTAGCGGATACAATGAGCAGTTCTTC
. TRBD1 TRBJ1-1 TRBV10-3 CAIRQGLNTEAFF TGTGCGATCAGACAGGGGTTGAACACTGAAGCTTTCTTT
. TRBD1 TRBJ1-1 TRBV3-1 CASSHPGQGTGTEAFF TGTGCCAGCAGCCATCCGGGACAGGGAACGGGGACTGAAGCTTTCTTT
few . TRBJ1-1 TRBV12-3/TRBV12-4 CASSLREQGTEAFF TGTGCCAGCAGTTTAAGGGAACAAGGCACTGAAGCTTTCTTT
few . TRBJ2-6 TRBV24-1 CATGSRSSGANVLTF TGTGCCACCGGGTCTCGGAGCTCTGGGGCCAACGTCCTGACTTTC